The present TCR beta chain was sequenced within a study of blood T cell repertoires in COVID-19. Study-wide context: Nucleic acid was either cDNA or gDNA, and it came from T cells, B-cell-depleted T cells, or PBMCs.

Enrolled during active infection, Seattle patients were then followed longitudinally. Measured with immunoSEQ multiplex PCR; TCRdb has only the in-frame clones, and not every one. Of roughly 300,000 clones in the sample, roughly nine tenths were seen once. Sequences were obtained from peripheral blood. The source of this sequence is a young woman with COVID-19, enrolled during active disease.

The CDR3 nucleotides are TGTGCCAGCAGCGTTTTGGAGGGAAACACTGAAGCTTTCTTT. It yields the protein CASSVLEGNTEAFF. The rearrangement links TRBV7-9 to TRBJ1-1; D remains ambiguous. CDR1 SEHNR and CDR2 FQNEAQ come from the germline V gene (reference sequence). V lost 5 bases, J lost 2 bases, and 12 bases lay in between. This CDR3 has 14 amino acids. Combining the CDR3 with reference TRBV7-9 and TRBJ1-1 gives the whole variable domain DTGVSQNPRHKITKRGQNVTFRCDPISEHNRLYWYRQTLGQGPEFLTYFQNEAQLEKSRLLSDRFSAERPKGSFSTLEIQRTEQGDSAMYLCASSVLEGNTEAFFGQGTRLTVV.